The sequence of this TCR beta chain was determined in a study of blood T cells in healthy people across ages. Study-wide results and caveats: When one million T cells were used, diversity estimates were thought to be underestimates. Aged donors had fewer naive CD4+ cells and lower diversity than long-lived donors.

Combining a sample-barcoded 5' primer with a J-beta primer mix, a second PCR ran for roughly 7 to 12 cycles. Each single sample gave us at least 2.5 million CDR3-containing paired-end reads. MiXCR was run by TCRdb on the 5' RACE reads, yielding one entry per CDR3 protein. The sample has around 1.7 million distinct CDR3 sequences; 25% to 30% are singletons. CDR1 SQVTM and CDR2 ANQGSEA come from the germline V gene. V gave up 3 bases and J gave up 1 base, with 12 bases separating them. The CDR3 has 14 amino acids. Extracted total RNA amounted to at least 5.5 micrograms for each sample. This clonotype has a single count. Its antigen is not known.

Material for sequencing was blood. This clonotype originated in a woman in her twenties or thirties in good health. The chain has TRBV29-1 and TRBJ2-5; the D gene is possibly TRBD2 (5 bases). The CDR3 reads CSVERAVTQETQYF. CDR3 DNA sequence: TGCAGCGTTGAGCGGGCCGTGACCCAAGAGACCCAGTACTTC. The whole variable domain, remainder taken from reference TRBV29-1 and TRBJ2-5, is SAVISQKPSRDICQRGTSLTIQCQVDSQVTMMFWYRQQPGQSLTLIATANQGSEATYESGFVIDKFPISRPNLTFSTLTVSNMSPEDSSIYLCSVERAVTQETQYFGPGTRLLVL.